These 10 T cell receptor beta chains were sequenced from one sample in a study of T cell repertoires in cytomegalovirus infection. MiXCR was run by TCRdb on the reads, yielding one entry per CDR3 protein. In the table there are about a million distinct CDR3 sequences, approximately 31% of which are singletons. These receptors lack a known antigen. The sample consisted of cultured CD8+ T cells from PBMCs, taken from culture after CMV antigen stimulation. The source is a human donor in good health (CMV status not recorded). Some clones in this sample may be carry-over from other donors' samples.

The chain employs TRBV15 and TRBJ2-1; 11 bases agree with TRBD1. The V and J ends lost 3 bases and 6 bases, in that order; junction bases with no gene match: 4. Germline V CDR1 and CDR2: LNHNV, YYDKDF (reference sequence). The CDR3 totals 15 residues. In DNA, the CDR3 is TGTGCCACCAGCAGTGAGGGACAGGGGGTCAATGAGCAGTTCTTC. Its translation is CATSSEGQGVNEQFF.

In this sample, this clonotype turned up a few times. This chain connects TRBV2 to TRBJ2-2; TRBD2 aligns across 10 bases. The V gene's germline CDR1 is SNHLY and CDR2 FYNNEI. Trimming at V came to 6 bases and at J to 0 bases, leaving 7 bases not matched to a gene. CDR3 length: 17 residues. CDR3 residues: CASSYYSGGTNTGELFF. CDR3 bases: TGTGCCAGCAGCTATTATAGCGGGGGGACGAACACCGGGGAGCTGTTTTTT.

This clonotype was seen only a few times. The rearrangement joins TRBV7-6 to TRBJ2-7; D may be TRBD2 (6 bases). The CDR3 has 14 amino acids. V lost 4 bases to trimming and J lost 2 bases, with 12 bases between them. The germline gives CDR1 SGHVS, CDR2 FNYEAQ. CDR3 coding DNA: TGTGCCAGCAGCTGGGGGGACGGAGCCTACGAGCAGTACTTC. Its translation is CASSWGDGAYEQYF.

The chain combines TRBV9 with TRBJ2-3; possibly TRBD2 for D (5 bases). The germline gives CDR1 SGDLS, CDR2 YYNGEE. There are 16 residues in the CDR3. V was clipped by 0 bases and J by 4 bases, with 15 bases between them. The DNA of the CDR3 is TGTGCCAGCAGCGTAGGGACTTTAGTTAGCGCAGATACGCAGTATTTT. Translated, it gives CASSVGTLVSADTQYF.

Here the CDR3 reads CASETSGGPSYNEQFF. The CDR3 DNA reads TGTGCCAGCGAAACTAGCGGGGGGCCCTCCTACAATGAGCAGTTCTTC. The rearrangement uses TRBV5-4 and TRBJ2-1; 12 bases are a match to TRBD2. CDR3 length: 16 residues. V lost 7 bases to trimming and J lost 0 bases; unmatched junction nucleotides: 5. Germline V gene data show CDR1 as SGHNT and CDR2 as YYREEE (reference sequence).

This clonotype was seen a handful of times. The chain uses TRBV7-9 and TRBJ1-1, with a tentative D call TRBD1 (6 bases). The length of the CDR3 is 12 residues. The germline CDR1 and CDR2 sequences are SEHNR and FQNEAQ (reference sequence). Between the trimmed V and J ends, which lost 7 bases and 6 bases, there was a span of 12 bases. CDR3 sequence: CASTPGVPEAFF. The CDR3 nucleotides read TGTGCCAGCACCCCAGGGGTTCCTGAAGCTTTCTTT. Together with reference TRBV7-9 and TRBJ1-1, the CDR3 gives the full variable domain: DTGVSQNPRHKITKRGQNVTFRCDPISEHNRLYWYRQTLGQGPEFLTYFQNEAQLEKSRLLSDRFSAERPKGSFSTLEIQRTEQGDSAMYLCASTPGVPEAFFGQGTRLTVV.

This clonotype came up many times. The CDR3 spells CASSHRGGPPQETQYF. The CDR3 nucleotides are TGTGCCAGCAGTCACCGGGGGGGCCCCCCCCAAGAGACCCAGTACTTC. The V call is TRBV7-6, the J call TRBJ2-5; the match to TRBD2 covers 8 bases. With 6 bases clipped from V and 1 base from J, the junction kept 10 bases outside the gene matches. The CDR3 is made up of 16 amino acids. The germline CDR1 and CDR2 sequences are SGHVS and FNYEAQ.

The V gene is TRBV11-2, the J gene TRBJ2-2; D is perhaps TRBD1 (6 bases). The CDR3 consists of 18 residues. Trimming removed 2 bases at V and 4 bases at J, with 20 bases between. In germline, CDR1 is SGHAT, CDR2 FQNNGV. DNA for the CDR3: TGTGCCAGCAGCTTATGGGTCTACAGGGACCGGGGCACCGGGGAGCTGTTTTTT. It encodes CASSLWVYRDRGTGELFF. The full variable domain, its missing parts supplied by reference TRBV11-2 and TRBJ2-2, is EAGVAQSPRYKIIEKRQSVAFWCNPISGHATLYWYQQILGQGPKLLIQFQNNGVVDDSQLPKDRFSAERLKGVDSTLKIQPAKLEDSAVYLCASSLWVYRDRGTGELFFGEGSRLTVL.

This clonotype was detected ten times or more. For the CDR3, the DNA is TGTGCCAGCAGCTTACGTAGCAGAACAGCTAATGAAAAACTGTTTTTT. This codes for CASSLRSRTANEKLFF. The V gene is TRBV7-2, the J gene TRBJ1-4, with no clear D. Germline CDR1 is SGHTA and CDR2 is FQGNSA. The CDR3 spans 16 residues. Trimming left V 2 bases short and J 3 bases short, with 13 bases between.

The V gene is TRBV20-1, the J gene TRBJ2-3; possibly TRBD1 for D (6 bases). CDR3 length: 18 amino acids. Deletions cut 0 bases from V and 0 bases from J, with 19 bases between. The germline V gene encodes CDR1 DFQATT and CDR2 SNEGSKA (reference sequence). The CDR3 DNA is TGCAGTGCTAGAGATTATGTTGGACAGTTCACTAGCACAGATACGCAGTATTTT. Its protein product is CSARDYVGQFTSTDTQYF.